The 8 T cell receptor beta chains below all came from one sample that was sequenced in a study of cytomegalovirus exposure and HLA in healthy donors. This PCR relied on a set of 60 Vbeta primers and 13 Jbeta primers. Method: immunoSEQ multiplex PCR; TCRdb's copy keeps in-frame clones and lacks some. Among more than 100,000 clones, 74% were seen once, and the ten largest hold 5.5% to 7.5%. The sequenced material came from PBMCs. The receptors come from a woman aged 45-60 years in good health and CMV-seropositive.

The V call is TRBV11-3, the J call TRBJ2-2; D may be TRBD2 (6 bases). The V gene lost 6 bases and the J gene lost 7 bases, with 18 bases spanning the gap. This CDR3 spans 15 amino acids. The germline gives CDR1 SGHNT, CDR2 YENEEA. In DNA, the CDR3 is TGTGCCAGCAGGCGGGGCGATAGGGAAGGCGGGGAGCTGTTTTTT. This encodes CASRRGDREGGELFF.

This sequence joins TRBV7-9 and TRBJ2-5, with D maybe TRBD1 (6 bases). The CDR3 spans 17 residues. Germline CDR1 and CDR2: SEHNR and FQNEAQ (reference sequence). Trimming cost V 1 base and J 1 base, with 16 bases left between them. This CDR3 reads CASSLESGAVIQETQYF. The CDR3 DNA follows: TGTGCCAGCAGCTTAGAGTCAGGGGCCGTAATCCAAGAGACCCAGTACTTC.

The chain joins TRBV6-1 to TRBJ1-4; D is uncertain. V dropped 6 bases and J dropped 5 bases, with 13 bases sitting between them. CDR1 MNHNS and CDR2 SASEGT come from the germline V gene. The CDR3 runs to 14 residues. The CDR3 nucleotides read TGTGCCAGCAGAATAAGTAGTCCCAATGAAAAACTGTTTTTT. Translated: CASRISSPNEKLFF.

The chain joins TRBV5-5 to TRBJ1-5; D is unclear. Germline values: CDR1 SGHKS, CDR2 YYEKEE (reference sequence). The ends were cut back, 1 base at V and 4 bases at J, with 6 bases in the middle. CDR3 length equals 13 residues. In DNA form, the CDR3 reads TGTGCCAGCAGCTTGCAACAGAATCAGCCCCAGCATTTT. This sequence encodes CASSLQQNQPQHF.

This chain joins TRBV19 and TRBJ2-4; TRBD1 matches at 7 bases. Germline values: CDR1 LNHDA, CDR2 SQIVND (reference sequence). Trimming removed 4 bases from V and 1 base from J; junction bases left unmatched: 16. The CDR3 has 19 amino acids. DNA of the CDR3: TGTGCCAGTAGTAGAAAGACAGGGATTGACCCCTATGCCAAAAACATTCAGTACTTC. Its protein is CASSRKTGIDPYAKNIQYF. Filled out from reference TRBV19 and TRBJ2-4, the complete variable domain reads DGGITQSPKYLFRKEGQNVTLSCEQNLNHDAMYWYRQDPGQGLRLIYYSQIVNDFQKGDIAEGYSVSREKKESFPLTVTSAQKNPTAFYLCASSRKTGIDPYAKNIQYFGAGTRLSVL.

The chain joins TRBV9 to TRBJ1-5, with 7 bases fitting TRBD1. The CDR3 loop spans 19 amino acids. The V segment lost 1 base and the J segment 5 bases; nucleotides outside the gene matches: 18. Germline V gives CDR1 SGDLS, CDR2 YYNGEE. The CDR3 sequence is CASSVRDRLKLIQDQPQHF. CDR3 coding DNA: TGTGCCAGCAGCGTACGGGACAGACTAAAATTAATCCAGGATCAGCCCCAGCATTTT.

The chain links TRBV11-2 to TRBJ2-7; TRBD1 might be the D (5 bases). Germline CDR1 is SGHAT and CDR2 is FQNNGV. The length of the CDR3 is 15 residues. Trimming stripped 0 bases from V and 0 bases from J, with 9 bases between. CDR3 coding DNA: TGTGCCAGCAGCTTAGATCCAGGGATCTCCTACGAGCAGTACTTC. Its protein product is CASSLDPGISYEQYF.

The CDR3 region is CASSSLGTANEKLFF. CDR3 nucleotide sequence: TGTGCCAGCAGTTCTCTGGGGACAGCTAATGAAAAACTGTTTTTT. The chain links TRBV27 to TRBJ1-4; 7 nucleotides match TRBD1. The V and J ends lost 4 bases and 3 bases, in that order; junction bases with no gene match: 5. The CDR3 consists of 15 residues. Germline-derived CDR1 and CDR2 are MNHEY and SMNVEV (reference sequence).